Listed below are T cell receptor beta chains from one sample, sequenced in a study of cytomegalovirus exposure and HLA in healthy donors. Profiled with immunoSEQ multiplex PCR; TCRdb holds only in-frame clones, not every one. The repertoire has 110,000 to 150,000 clones, roughly nine tenths of them found once; the top ten carry under 0.8%. The sample was PBMCs. The receptor source for this set is a man younger than 30 in good health and CMV-seronegative. Each CDR3 is given with its conserved first and last residue. The order of the fields is clone size, J gene, V gene, CDR3 length, CDR3 protein. The listing skips clone size in some rows; elsewhere it reads once, few, many or a size class.

size: NA; J: TRBJ2-7; V: TRBV28; length: 13; CDR3: CASSRRGGLEQYF
size: NA; J: TRBJ2-7; V: TRBV5-1; length: 14; CDR3: CASSQTGPSYEQYF
size: NA; J: TRBJ1-1; V: TRBV7-9; length: 14; CDR3: CASSYPGRATEAFF
size: NA; J: TRBJ1-6; V: TRBV5-1; length: 15; CDR3: CASSPGTGRNSPLHF
size: NA; J: TRBJ2-4; V: TRBV6-5; length: 14; CDR3: CASSWTDRMNIQYF
size: few; J: TRBJ1-2; V: TRBV14; length: 13; CDR3: CASSRDNFYGYTF
size: NA; J: TRBJ2-7; V: TRBV9; length: 15; CDR3: CASSVGGAESGEQYF
size: NA; J: TRBJ1-2; V: TRBV10-3; length: 15; CDR3: CAISESWDRARGYTF
size: NA; J: TRBJ2-7; V: TRBV7-3; length: 15; CDR3: CASSLRGDSIYEQYF
size: NA; J: TRBJ2-1; V: TRBV10-2; length: 14; CDR3: CASSYSGGLDEQFF
size: few; J: TRBJ1-5; V: TRBV7-9; length: 13; CDR3: CASSSGFNQPQHF
size: NA; J: TRBJ2-1; V: TRBV10-1; length: 15; CDR3: CASSPGTGVFDEQFF
size: NA; J: TRBJ1-4; V: TRBV6-1; length: 16; CDR3: CASSGHQRRTNEKLFF
size: NA; J: TRBJ2-7; V: TRBV7-9; length: 16; CDR3: CASSLGSGRVFDEQYF
size: NA; J: TRBJ2-2; V: TRBV9; length: 14; CDR3: CASNTQEHTGELFF
size: NA; J: TRBJ2-1; V: TRBV18; length: 19; CDR3: CASSPGVSGLGTVYNEQFF
size: once; J: TRBJ2-1; V: TRBV6-6; length: 14; CDR3: CASSQLADYNEQFF
size: NA; J: TRBJ2-7; V: TRBV10-2; length: 14; CDR3: CASSSEGGSDEQYF
size: few; J: TRBJ2-5; V: TRBV5-1; length: 19; CDR3: CASSLEAPPSGGGRETQYF
size: once; J: TRBJ1-2; V: TRBV5-1; length: 19; CDR3: CASGRSSIDRGRPNYGYTF
size: NA; J: TRBJ2-7; V: TRBV5-1; length: 16; CDR3: CASSQSLDRSTYEQYF
size: NA; J: TRBJ2-1; V: TRBV12-5; length: 18; CDR3: CASGPSITGSGGYNEQFF
size: NA; J: TRBJ1-2; V: TRBV28; length: 15; CDR3: CASSLFASANYGYTF
size: NA; J: TRBJ1-2; V: TRBV5-4; length: 12; CDR3: CASIGTGDSYTF
size: few; J: TRBJ2-2; V: TRBV6-5; length: 16; CDR3: CASSYGWTANTGELFF
size: NA; J: TRBJ2-5; V: TRBV28; length: 17; CDR3: CASSFLMIAGDQETQYF
size: NA; J: TRBJ1-1; V: TRBV18; length: 12; CDR3: CASSPGQSEAFF
size: NA; J: TRBJ1-1; V: TRBV6-5; length: 15; CDR3: CASSTPGQGWTEAFF
size: once; J: TRBJ2-3; V: TRBV6-6; length: 13; CDR3: CASRPSSTDTQYF
size: NA; J: TRBJ2-1; V: TRBV2; length: 17; CDR3: CASSPLVSGGTRDEQFF
size: NA; J: TRBJ1-1; V: TRBV7-9; length: 16; CDR3: CASSPRTETLGTEAFF
size: few; J: TRBJ2-4; V: TRBV10-3; length: 19; CDR3: CAISDIRTSGGLAKNIQYF
size: NA; J: TRBJ2-5; V: TRBV29-1; length: 13; CDR3: CSGTRDRAETQYF
size: NA; J: TRBJ1-2; V: TRBV11-3; length: 15; CDR3: CASSLEVRDRSGYTF
size: once; J: TRBJ1-1; V: TRBV29-1; length: 13; CDR3: CSVVPDRVTEAFF
size: once; J: TRBJ1-6; V: TRBV2; length: 16; CDR3: CASSALAGQNNSPLHF
size: NA; J: TRBJ2-5; V: TRBV7-8; length: 14; CDR3: CASRTGLARETQYF
size: NA; J: TRBJ1-1; V: TRBV11-2; length: 15; CDR3: CASSLSPRENTEAFF
size: NA; J: TRBJ1-4; V: TRBV9; length: 14; CDR3: CASSVAGANEKLFF
size: NA; J: TRBJ2-5; V: TRBV10-3; length: 16; CDR3: CAISEPEGQGQETQYF
size: NA; J: TRBJ2-5; V: TRBV11-2; length: 15; CDR3: CASSYRAGGQETQYF
size: NA; J: TRBJ2-1; V: TRBV27; length: 15; CDR3: CASTGLAGALGEQFF
size: NA; J: TRBJ2-7; V: TRBV7-8; length: 17; CDR3: CASSLGGRGGRSYEQYF
size: NA; J: TRBJ1-1; V: TRBV27; length: 15; CDR3: CASSSEGGGGTEAFF
size: once; J: TRBJ1-4; V: TRBV5-4; length: 17; CDR3: CASSLMLSGQGDEKLFF
size: NA; J: TRBJ1-5; V: TRBV30; length: 14; CDR3: CAWSVGQAFEPQHF
size: NA; J: TRBJ2-7; V: TRBV27; length: 16; CDR3: CASSLFAGISSYEQYF
size: once; J: TRBJ2-7; V: TRBV11-2; length: 17; CDR3: CASSALRGRGGIYEQYF